This T cell receptor beta chain originates from a study of blood T cell repertoires in COVID-19. CDR1 and CDR2 from the germline V gene are MGHRA and YSYEKL. Unmatched junction bases numbered 14, after V lost 3 bases and J lost 8 bases. This CDR3 has 16 amino acids. The protocol was immunoSEQ multiplex PCR, while the TCRdb copy is restricted to in-frame clones and leaves out a portion. Found here are around 130,000 clones, about 74% of them singletons; the top ten hold 7.9%. This chain links TRBV4-1 with TRBJ1-1; 8 bases agree with TRBD1. The sequence was obtained from a human donor in a cohort sampled during active COVID-19. Sequencing was done on a sample of peripheral blood. Written as DNA, the CDR3 is TGCGCCAGCAGCCAGCGCAGGGGGCAGGTTTTAGGGGAAGCTTTCTTT. It is translated as CASSQRRGQVLGEAFF.